The text below deals with one T cell receptor (beta chain). Its antigen is still unknown. Produced via immunoSEQ multiplex PCR; TCRdb's table is partial and in-frame only. The repertoire holds roughly 850,000 clones, with about 96% as singletons. These data are taken from a study of shared clonotypes between healthy human individuals. The length of the CDR3 is 15 residues. Germline loops: CDR1 MNHEY, CDR2 SVGAGI. Trimming cost V 5 bases and J 0 bases, with 11 bases left between them. Selected positively for CCR7 and CD45RO-negative, naive CD8 cells excluded terminally differentiated effector memory CD45RA+ cells. General observations from the study: Shared clonotypes: approximately 4.5% naive CD4, about 3.3% naive CD8, 2.3% memory CD4, 0.4% to 0.45% memory CD8.

The chain uses TRBV6-5 and TRBJ1-3; D unclear. This TCR was recovered from a man aged 25-45 years in good health. The sequenced sample consisted of naive CD8+ T cells sorted from blood. The CDR3, as DNA: TGTGCCAGCAGTACCCCGGGGAGCTCTGGAAACACCATATATTTT. It specifies CASSTPGSSGNTIYF.